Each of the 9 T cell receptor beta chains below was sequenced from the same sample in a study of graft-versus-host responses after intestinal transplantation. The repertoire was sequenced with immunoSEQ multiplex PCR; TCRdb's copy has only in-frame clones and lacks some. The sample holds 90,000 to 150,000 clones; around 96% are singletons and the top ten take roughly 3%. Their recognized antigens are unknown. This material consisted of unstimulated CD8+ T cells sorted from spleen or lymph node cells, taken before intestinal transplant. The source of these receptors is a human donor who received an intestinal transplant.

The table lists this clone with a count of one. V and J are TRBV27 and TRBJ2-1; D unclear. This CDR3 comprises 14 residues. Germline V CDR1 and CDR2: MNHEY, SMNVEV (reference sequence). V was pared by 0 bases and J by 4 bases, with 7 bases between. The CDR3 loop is CASSLSRGYNEQFF. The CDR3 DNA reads TGTGCCAGCAGTTTATCGCGTGGGTACAATGAGCAGTTCTTC.

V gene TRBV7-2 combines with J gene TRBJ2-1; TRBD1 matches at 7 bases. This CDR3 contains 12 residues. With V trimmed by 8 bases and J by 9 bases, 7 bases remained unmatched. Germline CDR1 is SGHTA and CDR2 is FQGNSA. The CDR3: CASGAGGGEQFF. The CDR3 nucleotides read TGTGCCAGCGGCGCAGGGGGTGGTGAGCAGTTCTTC.

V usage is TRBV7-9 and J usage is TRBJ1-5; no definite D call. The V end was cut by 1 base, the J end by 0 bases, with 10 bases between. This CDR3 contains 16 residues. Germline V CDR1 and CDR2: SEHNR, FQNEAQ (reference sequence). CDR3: CASSLDTVYSNQPQHF. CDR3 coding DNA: TGTGCCAGCAGCTTAGATACAGTTTATAGCAATCAGCCCCAGCATTTT.

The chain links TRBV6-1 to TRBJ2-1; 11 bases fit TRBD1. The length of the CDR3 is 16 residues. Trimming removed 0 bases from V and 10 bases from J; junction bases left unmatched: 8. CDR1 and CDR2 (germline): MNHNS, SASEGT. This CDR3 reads CASSEAGTGGTGEQFF. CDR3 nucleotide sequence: TGTGCCAGCAGTGAAGCAGGGACAGGGGGAACAGGAGAGCAGTTCTTC.

The CDR3 here is CASSGKQGANTGELFF. CDR3 DNA: TGTGCCAGCAGCGGTAAACAGGGGGCGAACACCGGGGAGCTGTTTTTT. V and J are TRBV9 and TRBJ2-2; 8 nucleotides align to TRBD1. CDR1 is SGDLS and CDR2 is YYNGEE in the germline V gene. This CDR3 is 16 amino acids long. V shed 3 bases and J 0 bases; nucleotides not matched to a gene: 4.

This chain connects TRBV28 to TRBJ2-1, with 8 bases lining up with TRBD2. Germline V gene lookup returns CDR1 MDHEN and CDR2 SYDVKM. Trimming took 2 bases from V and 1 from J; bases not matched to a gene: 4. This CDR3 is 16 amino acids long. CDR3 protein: CASSLQSGRSYNEQFF. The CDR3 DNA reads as TGTGCCAGCAGTTTACAAAGCGGGAGATCCTACAATGAGCAGTTCTTC.

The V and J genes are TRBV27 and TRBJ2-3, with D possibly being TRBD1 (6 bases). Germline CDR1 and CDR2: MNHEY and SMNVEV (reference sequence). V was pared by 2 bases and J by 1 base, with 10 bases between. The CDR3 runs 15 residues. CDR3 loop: CASSLTGWRTDTQYF. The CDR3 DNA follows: TGTGCCAGCAGTTTAACAGGGTGGCGCACAGATACGCAGTATTTT.

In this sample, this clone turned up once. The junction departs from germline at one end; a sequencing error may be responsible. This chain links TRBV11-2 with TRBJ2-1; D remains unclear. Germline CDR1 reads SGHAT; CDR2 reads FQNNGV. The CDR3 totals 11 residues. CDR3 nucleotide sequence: TGTGCCAGCAGCTCCAACAATGAGCAGTTCTTC. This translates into CASSSNNEQFF.

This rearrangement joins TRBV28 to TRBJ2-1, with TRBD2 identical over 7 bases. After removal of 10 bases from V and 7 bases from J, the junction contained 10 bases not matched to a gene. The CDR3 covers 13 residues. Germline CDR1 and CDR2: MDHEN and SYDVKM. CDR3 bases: TGTGCCACGGAGCGGGACGGAGGAAATGAGCAGTTCTTC. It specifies CATERDGGNEQFF.